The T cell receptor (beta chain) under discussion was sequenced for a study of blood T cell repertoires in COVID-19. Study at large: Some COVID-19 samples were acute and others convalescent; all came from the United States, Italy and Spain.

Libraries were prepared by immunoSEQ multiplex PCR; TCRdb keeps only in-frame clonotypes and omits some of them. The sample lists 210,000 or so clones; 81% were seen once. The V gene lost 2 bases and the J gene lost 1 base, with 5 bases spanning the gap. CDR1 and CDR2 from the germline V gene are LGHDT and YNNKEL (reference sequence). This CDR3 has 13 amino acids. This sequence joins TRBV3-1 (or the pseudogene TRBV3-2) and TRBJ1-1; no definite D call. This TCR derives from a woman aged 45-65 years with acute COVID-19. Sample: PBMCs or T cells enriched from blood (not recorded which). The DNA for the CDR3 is TGTGCCAGCAGCCAATTTCGGAACACTGAAGCTTTCTTT. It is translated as CASSQFRNTEAFF.